The clone carrying this T cell receptor beta chain came up a few times. This sample was taken from a study of cytomegalovirus exposure and HLA in healthy donors. Trimming cost V 5 bases and J 7 bases; bases outside gene matches: 7. Germline CDR1 reads LGHNA; CDR2 reads YNFKEQ. The CDR3 is 16 amino acids. Primers for the PCR totalled 60 Vbeta and 13 Jbeta. TCRdb's copy holds only in-frame clones and misses some; the assay was immunoSEQ multiplex PCR. The sample records over 150,000 clones, about 71% being singletons. Sequences were obtained from PBMCs. The origin of this receptor is a woman between 40 and 50 years old in good health and CMV-seropositive. The chain links TRBV4-2 to TRBJ2-1; TRBD2 aligns across 14 bases. As DNA, the CDR3 is TGTGCCAGCAGCGTAGGGACTAGCGGGAGTCGGAATGAGCAGTTCTTC. Translated: CASSVGTSGSRNEQFF.